The TCR beta chain described here comes from a study of OX40 agonist ivuxolimab in advanced cancers. About the study: Two patients with cutaneous melanoma and one with hepatocellular carcinoma, three in total, showed partial responses.

Germline V CDR1 and CDR2: MRHNA, SNTAGT. The CDR3 extends over 15 amino acids. The ends were cut back, 5 bases at V and 6 bases at J, with 16 bases in the middle. Generated by immunoSEQ multiplex PCR, the TCRdb table keeps only in-frame clones and is missing some. The data hold about 86,000 clones, with approximately 88% observed a single time. V usage is TRBV6-4 and J usage is TRBJ2-2; D perhaps matches TRBD1 (6 bases). The TCR comes from an adult with an advanced solid tumor such as melanoma, head and neck, liver or kidney cancer. The sample in question was CD4+ or CD8+ T cells sorted from blood, obtained in a trial of the OX40 agonist ivuxolimab. For the CDR3, the DNA is TGTGCCAGCAGTTCGGCGGCAGGGGCGGCCGGGGAGCTGTTTTTT. Translation gives CASSSAAGAAGELFF.